The next 19 T cell receptor beta chains were all read from a single sample in a study of cytomegalovirus exposure and HLA in healthy donors. The PCR was carried out with 60 Vbeta primers and 13 Jbeta primers. Repertoires were generated with immunoSEQ multiplex PCR, while TCRdb's copy carries only in-frame clones and drops some. Here the sample spans 250,000 or so clones, about nine tenths being singletons. Sequencing input: PBMCs. These TCRs come from a girl aged 2 to 9 in good health and CMV-seronegative.

This chain joins TRBV14 and TRBJ2-3, with a possible D match to TRBD1 (7 bases). The CDR3 loop spans 15 amino acids. Germline V lookup: CDR1 SGHDN, CDR2 FVKESK. Trimming stripped 4 bases from V and 1 base from J, with 12 bases between. The DNA of the CDR3 is TGTGCCAGCAGCCCAGGGGGGTGGGGCACAGATACGCAGTATTTT. Its protein is CASSPGGWGTDTQYF.

The CDR3 DNA reads TGTGCCTGGAGTGTGTGGGGAGGCACTGAAGCTTTCTTT. Its protein product is CAWSVWGGTEAFF. J is TRBJ1-1 and V is TRBV30; D gene uncertain. The germline V gene encodes CDR1 GTSNPN and CDR2 SVGIG (reference sequence). This CDR3 is built from 13 residues. The ends were cut back, 0 bases at V and 4 bases at J, with 9 bases in the middle.

The chain employs TRBV9 and TRBJ2-1; 8 nucleotides agree with TRBD2. Trimming removed 6 bases from V and 8 bases from J; junction bases left unmatched: 7. This CDR3 has 13 amino acids. Germline values: CDR1 SGDLS, CDR2 YYNGEE. The CDR3 spells CASKSGGNDEQFF. CDR3 in DNA: TGTGCCAGCAAAAGCGGGGGAAATGATGAGCAGTTCTTC.

V gene TRBV27 combines with J gene TRBJ1-1; 8 bases match TRBD1. The CDR3 totals 15 residues. V shed 6 bases and J 11 bases; nucleotides not matched to a gene: 17. Germline V gives CDR1 MNHEY, CDR2 SMNVEV (reference sequence). CDR3: CASSRFATGDRDAFF. In DNA, the CDR3 is TGTGCCAGCAGCCGATTCGCGACAGGGGATAGAGACGCTTTCTTT.

This rearrangement joins TRBV9 to TRBJ1-5; unclear D gene. Trimming removed 0 bases from V and 4 bases from J, with 11 bases in between. This CDR3 contains 15 residues. Looked up from germline, CDR1 is SGDLS and CDR2 is YYNGEE. The CDR3 sequence: CASSVGPSWNQPQHF. The DNA of the CDR3 is TGTGCCAGCAGCGTAGGCCCCAGTTGGAATCAGCCCCAGCATTTT.

This clone was picked up a small number of times. The chain employs TRBV5-6 and TRBJ2-1; the match to TRBD2 covers 14 bases. CDR1 and CDR2 (germline): SGHDT, YYEEEE. CDR3 length equals 16 residues. The V and J ends lost 3 bases and 8 bases, in that order; junction bases with no gene match: 7. Here the CDR3 reads CASSSSGTSGSYEQFF. The CDR3 coding sequence is TGTGCCAGCAGCTCCTCCGGGACTAGCGGGAGTTATGAGCAGTTCTTC.

The chain employs TRBV6-5 and TRBJ2-7; 7 bases fit TRBD1. Germline V gene sequence: CDR1 MNHEY, CDR2 SVGAGI. CDR3 length: 12 residues. V shed 2 bases and J 6 bases; nucleotides not matched to a gene: 1. The CDR3 spells CASSYAGGEQYF. CDR3 DNA: TGTGCCAGCAGTTACGCAGGGGGCGAGCAGTACTTC.

The CDR3 DNA reads TGTGCCAGCAGCTCAGGGGATTTGGATACGCAGTATTTT. It yields the protein CASSSGDLDTQYF. This chain links TRBV5-6 with TRBJ2-3, with D possibly TRBD1 on 6 matching bases. The germline gives CDR1 SGHDT, CDR2 YYEEEE. The V and J ends lost 3 bases and 6 bases respectively, with 11 bases between them. The CDR3 sequence is 13 residues long.

The chain uses TRBV9 and TRBJ1-6; 7 nucleotides agree with TRBD1. Germline trimming cut 0 bases from V and 6 bases from J; bases unmatched to any gene: 3. The CDR3 consists of 15 residues. Per germline, CDR1 SGDLS and CDR2 YYNGEE. The CDR3 here is CASSVAQGINSPLHF. CDR3 DNA: TGTGCCAGCAGCGTAGCACAGGGGATTAATTCACCCCTCCACTTT.

The chain is built from TRBV6-5 and TRBJ2-1; 10 positions match TRBD2. Germline V lookup: CDR1 MNHEY, CDR2 SVGAGI. The CDR3 is 16 amino acids. V was pared by 2 bases and J by 4 bases, with 5 bases of the junction left unmatched. In nucleotides, the CDR3 is TGTGCCAGCAGTTACGGGGGACTAGCGAGATACAATGAGCAGTTCTTC. Its protein is CASSYGGLARYNEQFF.

V is TRBV29-1 and J is TRBJ2-3; D possibly corresponds to TRBD1 (8 bases). This CDR3 has 13 residues. Germline values: CDR1 SQVTM, CDR2 ANQGSEA. Deletions cut 7 bases from V and 5 bases from J, with 16 bases between. In nucleotides, the CDR3 is TGCAGCGCTGACAGGGGCGGGGGAGATACGCAGTATTTT. Translating gives CSADRGGGDTQYF.

The chain combines TRBV10-1 with TRBJ2-5; 13 bases align to TRBD2. Germline V lookup: CDR1 WNHNN, CDR2 SYGVQD (reference sequence). After removal of 8 bases from V and 4 bases from J, the junction contained 13 bases not matched to a gene. CDR3 length equals 17 residues. CDR3 sequence: CASPWGTSGKRRETQYF. CDR3 DNA: TGCGCCAGCCCTTGGGGGACTAGCGGGAAGAGGAGAGAGACCCAGTACTTC.

The DNA for the CDR3 is TGTGCCAGCAGTTTAACAGGGGGCTGGGGGTCATCTGAAGCTTTCTTT. The encoded protein is CASSLTGGWGSSEAFF. The V call is TRBV28, the J call TRBJ1-1; 9 bases match TRBD1. Germline V CDR1 and CDR2: MDHEN, SYDVKM. V trimming: 2 bases; J trimming: 6 bases; junction bases outside the gene matches: 10. The CDR3 covers 16 residues.

For the CDR3, the DNA is TGCGCCAGCAGCTTGGGTCCTTCAGCCAAAAACATTCAGTACTTC. Translation: CASSLGPSAKNIQYF. V is TRBV5-1 and J is TRBJ2-4; D is undetermined. Trimming cost V 0 bases and J 0 bases, with 7 bases left between them. Per the germline V gene, CDR1 is SGHRS and CDR2 is YFSETQ. The CDR3 length is 15 residues.

The chain is built from TRBV2 and TRBJ1-4; 9 bases map to TRBD1. Trimming took 6 bases from V and 8 from J; bases not matched to a gene: 7. The germline gives CDR1 SNHLY, CDR2 FYNNEI. CDR3 length: 14 residues. The DNA of the CDR3 is TGTGCCAGCAGCCGACAGGGGGTCAGGGAAAAACTGTTTTTT. Translating gives CASSRQGVREKLFF.

This chain links TRBV9 with TRBJ2-2; TRBD2 might be the D (6 bases). The V gene's germline CDR1 is SGDLS and CDR2 YYNGEE. Trimming cost V 4 bases and J 3 bases, with 28 bases left between them. The CDR3 spans 20 residues. The CDR3 coding sequence is TGTGCCAGCAGCCCACTGTACGTCGGGGGTCTCGCAGGGTACACCGGGGAGCTGTTTTTT. Amino acids: CASSPLYVGGLAGYTGELFF.

The chain uses TRBV7-2 and TRBJ1-1; 9 bases fit TRBD1. This CDR3 is built from 15 residues. Germline lookup yields CDR1 SGHTA and CDR2 FQGNSA. Trimming cost V 3 bases and J 3 bases; bases outside gene matches: 5. DNA for the CDR3: TGTGCCAGCAGCTTGGGGACAGGGTCGCACACTGAAGCTTTCTTT. It translates to CASSLGTGSHTEAFF.

J is TRBJ1-1 and V is TRBV30; 8 positions match TRBD1. V lost 1 base to trimming and J lost 5 bases; unmatched junction nucleotides: 12. The CDR3 totals 16 residues. Germline assignment: CDR1 GTSNPN and CDR2 SVGIG (reference sequence). CDR3 region: CAWSAQKHRGKTEAFF. In DNA form, the CDR3 reads TGTGCCTGGAGTGCACAAAAACACAGGGGGAAAACTGAAGCTTTCTTT. The variable domain in full, completed from reference TRBV30 and TRBJ1-1, reads SQTIHQWPATLVQPVGSPLSLECTVEGTSNPNLYWYRQAAGRGLQLLFYSVGIGQISSEVPQNLSASRPQDRQFILSSKKLLLSDSGFYLCAWSAQKHRGKTEAFFGQGTRLTVV.

The rearrangement joins TRBV7-6 to TRBJ1-1; the D is unclear. The CDR3 runs 15 residues. With 0 bases removed from V and 3 bases from J, the gap between germline ends came to 11 bases. Germline CDR1 SGHVS, CDR2 FNYEAQ. The CDR3 is CASSLAPLRDTEAFF. The CDR3, as DNA: TGTGCCAGCAGCTTAGCCCCCCTGCGGGACACTGAAGCTTTCTTT.